The sequence of this TCR beta chain was determined in a study of monozygotic twins with inflammatory bowel disease. Whole-study findings and limits: Support for a single strong signal or clonotype associated with IBD was absent. No discrimination was achieved between different T cell subtypes.

Germline V gene lookup returns CDR1 DFQATT and CDR2 SNEGSKA (reference sequence). This CDR3 is built from 13 residues. Generation of cDNA took place in eight separate reactions per sample. Template switching added UMIs carrying a 6-nucleotide sample barcode. TCRdb re-called the 5' RACE reads; one entry per CDR3 protein, DNA not given. This table lists roughly 300,000 distinct CDR3 sequences. A word on this clonotype: The antigen remains undetermined.

The sequenced sample was blood. The TCR was taken from a human donor with ulcerative colitis or Crohn's disease, or a healthy co-twin of an affected twin (not recorded which). The V gene is TRBV20-1, the J gene TRBJ2-1; TCRdb's D call of TRBD2 is untestable without DNA. CDR3 loop: CSAGLAGNGEQFF.